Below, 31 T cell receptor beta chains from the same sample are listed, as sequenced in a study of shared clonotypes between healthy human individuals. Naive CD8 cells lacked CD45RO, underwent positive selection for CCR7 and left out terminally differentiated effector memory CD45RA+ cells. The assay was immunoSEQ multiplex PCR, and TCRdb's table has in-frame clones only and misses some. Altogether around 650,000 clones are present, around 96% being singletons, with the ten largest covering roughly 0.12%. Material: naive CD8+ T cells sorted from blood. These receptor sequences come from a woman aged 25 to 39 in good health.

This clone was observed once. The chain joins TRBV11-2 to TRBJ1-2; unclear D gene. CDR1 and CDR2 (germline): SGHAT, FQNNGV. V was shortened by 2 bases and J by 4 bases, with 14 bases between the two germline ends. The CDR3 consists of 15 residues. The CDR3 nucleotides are TGTGCCAGCAGCTTATTAGGAGTCACGGCCTATGGCTACACCTTC. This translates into CASSLLGVTAYGYTF.

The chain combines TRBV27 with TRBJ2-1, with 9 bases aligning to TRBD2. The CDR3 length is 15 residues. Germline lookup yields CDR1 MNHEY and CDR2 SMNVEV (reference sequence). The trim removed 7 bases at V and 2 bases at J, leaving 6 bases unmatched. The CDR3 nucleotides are TGTGCCAGCACTAATAGCGGGGGCCCCTACAATGAGCAGTTCTTC. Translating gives CASTNSGGPYNEQFF.

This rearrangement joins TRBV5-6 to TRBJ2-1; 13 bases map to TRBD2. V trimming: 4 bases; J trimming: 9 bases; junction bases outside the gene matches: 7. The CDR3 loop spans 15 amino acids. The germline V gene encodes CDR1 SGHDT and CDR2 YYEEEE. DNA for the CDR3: TGTGCCAGCAGCCCGGGACTAGCGGGATTAGGTGAGCAGTTCTTC. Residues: CASSPGLAGLGEQFF.

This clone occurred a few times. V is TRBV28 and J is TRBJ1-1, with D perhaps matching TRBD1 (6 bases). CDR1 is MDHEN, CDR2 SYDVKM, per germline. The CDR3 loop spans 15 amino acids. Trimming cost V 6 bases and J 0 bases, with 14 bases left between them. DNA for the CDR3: TGTGCCAGCAGCCCCTTAGGGGGTCTGAACACTGAAGCTTTCTTT. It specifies CASSPLGGLNTEAFF. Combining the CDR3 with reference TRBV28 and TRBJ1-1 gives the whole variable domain DVKVTQSSRYLVKRTGEKVFLECVQDMDHENMFWYRQDPGLGLRLIYFSYDVKMKEKGDIPEGYSVSREKKERFSLILESASTNQTSMYLCASSPLGGLNTEAFFGQGTRLTVV.

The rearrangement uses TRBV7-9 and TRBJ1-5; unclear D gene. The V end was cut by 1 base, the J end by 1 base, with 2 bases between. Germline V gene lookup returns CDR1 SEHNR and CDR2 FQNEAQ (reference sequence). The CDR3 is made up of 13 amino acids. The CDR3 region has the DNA TGTGCCAGCAGCTTAGAGAGCAATCAGCCCCAGCATTTT. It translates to CASSLESNQPQHF.

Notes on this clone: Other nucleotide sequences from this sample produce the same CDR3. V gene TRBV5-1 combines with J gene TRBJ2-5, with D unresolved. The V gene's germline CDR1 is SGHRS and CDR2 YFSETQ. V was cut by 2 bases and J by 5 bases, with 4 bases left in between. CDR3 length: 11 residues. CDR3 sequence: CASSFGETQYF. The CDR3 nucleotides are TGCGCCAGCAGCTTCGGGGAGACCCAGTACTTC.

The CDR3 DNA reads TGCGCCAGCAGCTTCTCTAGCAGTTCCTACGAGCAGTACTTC. Translating gives CASSFSSSSYEQYF. The gene calls are TRBV5-1 and TRBJ2-7; possibly TRBD2 for D (5 bases). The ends were cut back, 2 bases at V and 1 base at J, with 10 bases in the middle. CDR3 size: 14 residues. The V gene's germline CDR1 is SGHRS and CDR2 YFSETQ.

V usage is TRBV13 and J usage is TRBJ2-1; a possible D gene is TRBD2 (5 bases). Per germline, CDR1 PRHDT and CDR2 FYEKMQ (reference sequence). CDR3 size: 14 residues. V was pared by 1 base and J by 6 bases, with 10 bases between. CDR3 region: CASSLAGTPNEQFF. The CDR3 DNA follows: TGTGCCAGCAGCTTAGCGGGAACCCCCAATGAGCAGTTCTTC.

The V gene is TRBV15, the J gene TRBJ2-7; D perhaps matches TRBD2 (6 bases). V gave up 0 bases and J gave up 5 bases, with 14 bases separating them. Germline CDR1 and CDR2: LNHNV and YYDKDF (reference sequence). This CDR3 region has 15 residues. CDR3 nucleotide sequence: TGTGCCACCAGCAGAGATCCCGGGAGTACCCACGAGCAGTACTTC. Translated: CATSRDPGSTHEQYF.

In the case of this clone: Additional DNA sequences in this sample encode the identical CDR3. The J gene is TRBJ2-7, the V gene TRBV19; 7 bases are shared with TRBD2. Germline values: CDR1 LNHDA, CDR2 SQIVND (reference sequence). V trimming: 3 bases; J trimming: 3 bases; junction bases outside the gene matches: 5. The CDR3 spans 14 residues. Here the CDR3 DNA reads TGTGCCAGTAGTATTGGGCTAGCGGACTACGAGCAGTACTTC. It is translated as CASSIGLADYEQYF.

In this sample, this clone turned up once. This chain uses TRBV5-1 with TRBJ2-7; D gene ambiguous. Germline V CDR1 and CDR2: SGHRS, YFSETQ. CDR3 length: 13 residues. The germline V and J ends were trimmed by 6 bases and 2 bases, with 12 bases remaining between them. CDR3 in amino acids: CASKAGTAYEQYF. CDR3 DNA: TGCGCCAGCAAAGCAGGCACAGCCTACGAGCAGTACTTC.

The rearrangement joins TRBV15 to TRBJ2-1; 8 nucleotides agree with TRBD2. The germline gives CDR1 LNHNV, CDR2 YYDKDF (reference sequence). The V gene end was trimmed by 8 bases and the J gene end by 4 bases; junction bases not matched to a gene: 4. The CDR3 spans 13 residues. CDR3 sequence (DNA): TGTGCCACCGGCGGGACTAGTTACAATGAGCAGTTCTTC. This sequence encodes CATGGTSYNEQFF.

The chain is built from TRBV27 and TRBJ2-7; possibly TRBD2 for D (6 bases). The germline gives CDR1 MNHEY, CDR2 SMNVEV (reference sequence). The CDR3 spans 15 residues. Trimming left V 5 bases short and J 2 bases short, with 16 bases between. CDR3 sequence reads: CASSPATAGAYEQYF. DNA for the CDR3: TGTGCCAGCAGTCCCGCGACAGCGGGTGCCTACGAGCAGTACTTC.

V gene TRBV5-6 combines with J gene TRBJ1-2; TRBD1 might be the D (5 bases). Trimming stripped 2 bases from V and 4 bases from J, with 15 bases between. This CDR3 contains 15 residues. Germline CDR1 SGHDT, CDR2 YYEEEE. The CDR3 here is CASSFKGPYVYGYTF. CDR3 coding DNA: TGTGCCAGCAGCTTCAAGGGGCCCTATGTCTATGGCTACACCTTC.

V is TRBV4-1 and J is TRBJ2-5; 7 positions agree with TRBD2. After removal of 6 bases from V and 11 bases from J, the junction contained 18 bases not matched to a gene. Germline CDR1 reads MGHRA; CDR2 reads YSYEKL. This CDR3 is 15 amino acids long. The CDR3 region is CASRVRAGDVGEQYF. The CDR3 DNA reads TGCGCCAGCAGGGTGAGGGCGGGAGATGTCGGGGAGCAGTACTTC.

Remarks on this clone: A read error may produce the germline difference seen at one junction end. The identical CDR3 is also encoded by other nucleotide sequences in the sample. The CDR3 bases are TGCGCCAGTAGCCAAGAGTTAGACAGGGGGCTTAACAATCAGCCCCAGCATTTT. Its translation: CASSQELDRGLNNQPQHF. The rearrangement links TRBV4-1 to TRBJ1-5; 10 bases align to TRBD1. The length of the CDR3 is 18 residues. The germline CDR1 and CDR2 sequences are MGHRA and YSYEKL.

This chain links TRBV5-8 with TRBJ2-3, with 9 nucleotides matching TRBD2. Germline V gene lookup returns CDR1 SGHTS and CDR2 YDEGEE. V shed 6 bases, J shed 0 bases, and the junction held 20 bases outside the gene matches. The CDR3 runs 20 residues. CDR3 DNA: TGTGCCAGCAACCCCGCGTCGTGGGCCCCGACTAGCGGCAGCACAGATACGCAGTATTTT. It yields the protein CASNPASWAPTSGSTDTQYF.

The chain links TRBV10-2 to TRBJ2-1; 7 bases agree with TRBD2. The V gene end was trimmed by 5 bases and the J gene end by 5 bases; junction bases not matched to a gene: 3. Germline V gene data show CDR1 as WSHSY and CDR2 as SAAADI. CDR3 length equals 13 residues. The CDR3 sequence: CASSWGGDNEQFF. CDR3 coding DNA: TGCGCCAGCAGTTGGGGGGGGGACAATGAGCAGTTCTTC.

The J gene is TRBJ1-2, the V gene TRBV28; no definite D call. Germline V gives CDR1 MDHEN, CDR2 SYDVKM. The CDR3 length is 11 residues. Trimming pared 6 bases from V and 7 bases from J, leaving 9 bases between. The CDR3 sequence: CASSSLSGYTF. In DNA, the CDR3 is TGTGCCAGCAGCTCCCTCTCTGGCTACACCTTC.

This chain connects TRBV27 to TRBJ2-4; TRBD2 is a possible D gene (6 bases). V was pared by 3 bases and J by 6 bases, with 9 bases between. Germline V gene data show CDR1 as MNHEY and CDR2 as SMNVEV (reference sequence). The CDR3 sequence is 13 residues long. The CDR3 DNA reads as TGTGCCAGCAGTTTCGGCGGGATAAACATTCAGTACTTC. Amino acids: CASSFGGINIQYF.

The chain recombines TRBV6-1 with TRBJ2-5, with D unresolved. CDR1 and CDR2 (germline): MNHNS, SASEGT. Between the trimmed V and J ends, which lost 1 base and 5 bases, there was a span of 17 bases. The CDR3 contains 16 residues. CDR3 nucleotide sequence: TGTGCCAGCAGTGAAGGTGCGGACCCTTGGCTGGAGACCCAGTACTTC. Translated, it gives CASSEGADPWLETQYF.

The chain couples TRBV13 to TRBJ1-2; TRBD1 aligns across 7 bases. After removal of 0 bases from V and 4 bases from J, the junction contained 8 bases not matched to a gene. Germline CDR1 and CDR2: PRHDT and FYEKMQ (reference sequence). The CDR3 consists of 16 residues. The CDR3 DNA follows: TGTGCCAGCAGCTTAGGGACGGGACAGTATTTCTATGGCTACACCTTC. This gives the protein CASSLGTGQYFYGYTF. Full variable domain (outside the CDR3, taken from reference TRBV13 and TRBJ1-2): AAGVIQSPRHLIKEKRETATLKCYPIPRHDTVYWYQQGPGQDPQFLISFYEKMQSDKGSIPDRFSAQQFSDYHSELNMSSLELGDSALYFCASSLGTGQYFYGYTFGSGTRLTVV.

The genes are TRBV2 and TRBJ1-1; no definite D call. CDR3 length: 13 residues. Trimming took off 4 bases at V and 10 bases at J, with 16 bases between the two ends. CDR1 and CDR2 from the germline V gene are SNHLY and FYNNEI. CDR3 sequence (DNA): TGTGCCAGCAGTGGCGTCCAGATTTTGGGAGCTTTCTTT. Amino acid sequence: CASSGVQILGAFF.

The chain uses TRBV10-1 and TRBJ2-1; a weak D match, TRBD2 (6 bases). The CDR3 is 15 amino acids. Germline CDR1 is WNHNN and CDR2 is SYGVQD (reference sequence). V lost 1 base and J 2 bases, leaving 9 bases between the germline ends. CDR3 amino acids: CASSEFGGTYNEQFF. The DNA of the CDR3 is TGCGCCAGCAGTGAGTTTGGAGGGACCTACAATGAGCAGTTCTTC.

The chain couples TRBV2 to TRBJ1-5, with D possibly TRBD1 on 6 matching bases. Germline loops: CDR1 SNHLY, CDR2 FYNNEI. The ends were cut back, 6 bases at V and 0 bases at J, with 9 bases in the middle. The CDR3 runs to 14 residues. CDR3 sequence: CASRDRNSNQPQHF. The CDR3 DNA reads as TGTGCCAGCAGGGACAGAAATAGCAATCAGCCCCAGCATTTT.

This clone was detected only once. The CDR3 region is CSALGLAGGLNEQFF. The CDR3 DNA reads TGCAGCGCTTTGGGACTAGCGGGAGGGCTCAATGAGCAGTTCTTC. V usage is TRBV29-1 and J usage is TRBJ2-1, with 16 bases matching TRBD2. Germline V gene sequence: CDR1 SQVTM, CDR2 ANQGSEA. The V segment lost 7 bases and the J segment 6 bases; nucleotides outside the gene matches: 6. The CDR3 is 15 amino acids.

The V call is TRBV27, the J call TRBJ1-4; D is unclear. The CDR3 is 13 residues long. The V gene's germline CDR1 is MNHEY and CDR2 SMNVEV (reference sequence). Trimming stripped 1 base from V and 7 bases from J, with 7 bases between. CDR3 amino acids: CASSLLGFEKLFF. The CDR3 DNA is TGTGCCAGCAGTTTATTAGGGTTTGAAAAACTGTTTTTT.

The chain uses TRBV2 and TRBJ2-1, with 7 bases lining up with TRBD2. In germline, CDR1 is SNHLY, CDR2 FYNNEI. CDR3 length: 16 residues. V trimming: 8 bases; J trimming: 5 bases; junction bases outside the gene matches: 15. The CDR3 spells CASGLIVAGHNNEQFF. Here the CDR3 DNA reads TGTGCCAGCGGACTCATCGTAGCGGGCCATAACAATGAGCAGTTCTTC.

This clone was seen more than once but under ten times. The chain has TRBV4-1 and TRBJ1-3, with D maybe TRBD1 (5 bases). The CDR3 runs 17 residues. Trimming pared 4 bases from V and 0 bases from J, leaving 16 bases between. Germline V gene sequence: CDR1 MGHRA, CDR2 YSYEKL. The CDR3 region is CASSRETDTDSGNTIYF. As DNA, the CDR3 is TGCGCCAGCAGCCGCGAGACGGACACTGACTCTGGAAACACCATATATTTT.

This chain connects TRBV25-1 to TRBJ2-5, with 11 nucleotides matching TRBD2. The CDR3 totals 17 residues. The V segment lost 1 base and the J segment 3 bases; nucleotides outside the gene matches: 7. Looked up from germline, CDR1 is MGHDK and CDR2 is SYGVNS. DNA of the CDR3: TGTGCCAGCAGTGAATCGTGGGGTAGCGGGAGGGAAGAGACCCAGTACTTC. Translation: CASSESWGSGREETQYF.

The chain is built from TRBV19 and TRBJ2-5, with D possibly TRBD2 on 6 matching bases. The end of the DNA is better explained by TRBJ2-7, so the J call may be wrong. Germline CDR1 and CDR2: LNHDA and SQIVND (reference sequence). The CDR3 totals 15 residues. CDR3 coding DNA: TGTGCCAGTAGTCCTGCGGGACCTGCATCCTACGAGCAGTACTTC. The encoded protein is CASSPAGPASYEQYF.